A single T cell receptor beta chain is shown here with its context. In this sample, this clone turned up once. What this receptor recognizes is not known. Base quality data are lacking; no much larger clone is found one base away. V and J are truncated by 1 base and 4 bases respectively, leaving an intervening sequence of 5 bases. Sequences SGHAT (CDR1) and FQNNGV (CDR2) are obtained from the germline V gene. The CDR3 runs 13 residues from the cysteine to the phenylalanine. The entry retains the CDR3 DNA only, 39 bases that are in frame from base 1. This sample is part of a study of T cell responses to AZD1222 COVID-19 vaccine (dated by TCRdb to the early 2020s). Looking at the study overall: TCR sequencing was performed for roughly 250 trial participants, of whom about 200 were given two doses of AZD1222 and approximately 26 were given two doses of MenACWY control vaccine. Trial participants were enrolled by age into subgroups of 18-55, 56-69 and 70-plus years, and 148, 28 and 57 TCR-sequenced participants, respectively, were included in these subgroups. The study at large found these results: Most participants were white British and females outnumbered males, and the authors suggested that clonal diversity may have been underestimated. No day 14 peak-response samples were available, so repertoires were characterized only after the peak T cell response. In the small 56-69-year group, the increase in depth fell short of significance, most likely because of low power. CD4 TCRs associated with the vaccine covered the entire spike protein, and the dominant responses were in regions 160-218 and 743-854. Conclusions about previously exposed vaccinees were limited because only six AZD1222 recipients were SARS-CoV-2 seropositive at baseline. Reportedly, close to half of the unique spike-specific TCRs recognized epitopes lying outside the regions that are mutated in the B.1.351 and B.1.1.7 variants. After two AZD1222 doses, spike-specific TCR breadth and depth were significantly higher than at day 0 and than in MenACWY recipients.

Taken with the paper, the label for time point translates to: about 28 days (+/-7) after the second vaccine dose. AZD1222 recipients given second doses at about 4 weeks or at about 12 weeks were pooled, since spike-specific TCR depth and breadth were not found to differ between the two schedules. Vaccinee samples were obtained from the UK trials COV001 and COV002, which included a single-blind randomized controlled phase 2/3 trial of AZD1222 (ChAdOx1 nCoV-19) in healthy adults. For TCRbeta chain sequencing, PBMC samples from trial participants were taken at day 0 and at day 28 after the second dose. The CDR3 regions of human TCRbeta chains were subjected to immunosequencing. The authors' pipeline ran thus. TCRs in the repertoires were compared against a reference library of SARS-CoV-2-specific TCRs that had been generated with the MIRA antigen-specificity platform. Breadth was defined as the fraction of unique TCRs that were SARS-CoV-2-associated, and depth was defined as the fraction of total T cells that were SARS-CoV-2-associated. Using the MIRA data, every spike-specific TCR was mapped to the spike region that the TCR reacted to and assigned to either a CD4 or a CD8 class. Log10-transformed breadth and depth values were compared by one-way ANOVA with Sidak's multiple comparisons tests. Imported from immuneACCESS, the table was reduced by TCRdb to in-frame sequences with V and J called. These copies leave out some clones; in studies compared against another copy, an unresolved V gene accounts for under half, and the cause of the remainder is not known. The D gene and trimming were derived from the DNA, and the V and J assignments and clone size from that table. For this sample there are about 81,000 clones; 85% to 95% appear just once. Of the sample, approximately 10% is held by the ten largest clones.

The sequence joins TRBV11-2 to TRBJ1-5, with the D gene not confidently named. The material sequenced was peripheral blood, taken 28 days after the second AZD1222 dose. This clonotype was obtained from an adult who received the AZD1222 COVID-19 vaccine. This receptor carries the CDR3 CASSLARNQPQHF. The DNA reads TGTGCCAGCAGCTTAGCCCGAAATCAGCCCCAGCATTTT.